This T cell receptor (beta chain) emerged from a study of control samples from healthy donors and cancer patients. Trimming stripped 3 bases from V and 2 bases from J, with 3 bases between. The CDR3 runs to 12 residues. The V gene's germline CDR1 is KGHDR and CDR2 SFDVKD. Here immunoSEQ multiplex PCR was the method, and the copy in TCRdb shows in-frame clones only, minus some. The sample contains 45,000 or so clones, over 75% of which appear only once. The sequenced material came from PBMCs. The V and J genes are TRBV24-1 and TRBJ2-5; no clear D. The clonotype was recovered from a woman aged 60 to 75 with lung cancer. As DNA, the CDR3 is TGTGCCACCAGTGATATGCAAGAGACCCAGTACTTC. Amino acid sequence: CATSDMQETQYF.